This T cell receptor beta chain was retrieved from a study of T cell repertoires in cytomegalovirus infection. A note on this clonotype: Its specificity is unknown.

The junction had 8 bases not matched to a gene; V was cut back by 1 base and J by 10 bases. The CDR3 is made up of 14 amino acids. The germline gives CDR1 SGHTS, CDR2 YDEGEE. TCRdb redid the calling of the reads with MiXCR, one entry per CDR3 protein. The profile shows a few hundred thousand distinct CDR3 sequences, approximately 46% of them singletons. Sample: cultured PBMCs, taken from culture after CMV antigen stimulation. This clonotype was sampled from a human donor in good health (CMV status not recorded). Some clones in this sample may be carry-over from other donors' samples. V usage is TRBV5-8 and J usage is TRBJ1-2; 9 bases fit TRBD1. This CDR3 is CASSLTGGPPSYTF. CDR3 nucleotide sequence: TGTGCCAGCAGCTTGACAGGGGGCCCTCCTTCCTACACCTTC.